This T cell receptor (beta chain) was documented in a study of graft-versus-host responses after intestinal transplantation. Study-wide background: Recipients had multivisceral, liver-intestinal, or isolated intestinal transplants.

Broader study findings: Marrow from the recipient contained GvH clones, some of which had appeared first in ileum or blood. High graft-versus-host to host-versus-graft clonal ratios were found in allografts of patients who had graft-donor T cell macrochimerism.

Assay used: immunoSEQ multiplex PCR; TCRdb lists only in-frame clones, some missing. The sample gives around 64,000 clones, 94% of which show up once; under 0.45% is in the top ten. With 6 bases removed from V and 3 bases from J, the gap between germline ends came to 15 bases. CDR1 and CDR2 (germline): LNHDA, SQIVND (reference sequence). The CDR3 covers 14 residues. Worth noting for this clone: Its antigen is unknown.

This sequence was found in a human donor who was the organ donor for an intestinal transplant. The rearrangement uses TRBV19 and TRBJ2-7; D is undetermined. The sample was unstimulated CD4+ T cells sorted from spleen or lymph node cells, taken before transplant. The CDR3 DNA is TGTGCCAGTAGCCCTCTCCTTCGAGGCTACGAGCAGTACTTC. It specifies CASSPLLRGYEQYF.